Below, one T cell receptor (beta chain) is given with its context. V lost 3 bases, J lost 7 bases, and 10 bases lay in between. The CDR3 spans 13 residues. Data came from immunoSEQ multiplex PCR; TCRdb stores just in-frame clones and leaves some out. Here the sample spans tens of thousands of clones, more than 85% being singletons. The data derive from a study of control samples from healthy donors and cancer patients. Sequences were obtained from PBMCs. The chain carries TRBV12-3 or TRBV12-4 and TRBJ2-1, with a possible D match to TRBD1 (6 bases). The receptor was isolated from a man aged 25-45 years with colorectal cancer. CDR3 DNA: TGTGCCAGCAGTTTGGGCAGGGGTAATGAGCAGTTCTTC. This translates into CASSLGRGNEQFF.